The 27 T cell receptor beta chains below were found in one sample sequenced in a study of shared clonotypes between healthy human individuals (dated by TCRdb to the early 2020s). CD8 naive samples consisted of CD45RO-negative cells that were positively selected for CCR7, yielding a CD45RA+CCR7+ population without TemRA cells. Receptors were amplified or captured by the immunoSEQ multiplex PCR assay. In TCRdb, the immuneACCESS table is reduced to in-frame sequences with V and J assigned. These tables do not hold every clone; where another copy was compared, an unresolved V gene accounts for under half, and the others remain unexplained. The sample table shows 550,000 to 750,000 clones, and roughly 94% are seen once. Together, the top ten hold 24% of the sample. Sequencing was done on a sample of naive CD8+ T cells sorted from blood. The cell subset or site label of this sample denotes: CD45RA+CCR7+. Receptors originate from a man in his thirties or forties in good health.

CDR3 nucleotides: TGTGCCAGCAGCTTAGGAGGGGCGATCACCGGGGAGCTGTTTTTT. Protein: CASSLGGAITGELFF. The rearrangement joins TRBV7-9 to TRBJ2-2; tentatively, D is TRBD1 or TRBD2 (5 bases each). In germline, CDR1 is SEHNR, CDR2 FQNEAQ (reference sequence). The CDR3 covers 15 residues. Trimming pared 1 base from V and 4 bases from J, leaving 10 bases between.

This clone was detected only a few times. J is TRBJ1-2 and V is TRBV19, with TRBD1 as a possible D gene (5 bases). V was pared by 0 bases and J by 8 bases, with 22 bases between. There are 17 residues in the CDR3. Germline CDR1 LNHDA, CDR2 SQIVND (reference sequence). The CDR3 DNA follows: TGTGCCAGTAGTATAGATCTCGGGGCAGGAACCACACGGGGCTACACCTTC. It codes for CASSIDLGAGTTRGYTF.

V gene TRBV7-6 combines with J gene TRBJ2-3; D might be TRBD2 (6 bases). Germline V gene data show CDR1 as SGHVS and CDR2 as FNYEAQ. The CDR3 extends over 15 amino acids. V was trimmed by 5 bases and J by 2 bases, leaving 14 bases between them. The CDR3 is CASSRIGGATDTQYF. The CDR3 DNA sequence: TGTGCCAGCAGCCGAATCGGCGGGGCCACAGATACGCAGTATTTT.

The chain employs TRBV28 and TRBJ1-2, with D perhaps matching TRBD1 (6 bases). This CDR3 has 17 amino acids. Trimming cost V 4 bases and J 0 bases, with 18 bases left between them. CDR1 and CDR2 from the germline V gene are MDHEN and SYDVKM. CDR3: CASSYMDSSSANYGYTF. CDR3 DNA: TGTGCCAGCAGTTACATGGACAGTTCTTCGGCTAACTATGGCTACACCTTC.

The CDR3 nucleotides are TGTGCCAGCAGCGTAGCAGATCAGAACACTGAAGCTTTCTTT. This gives the protein CASSVADQNTEAFF. The V call is TRBV9, the J call TRBJ1-1; no definite D call. Germline values: CDR1 SGDLS, CDR2 YYNGEE. The CDR3 totals 14 residues. V dropped 0 bases and J dropped 1 base, with 7 bases sitting between them.

This clone was counted only a few times. The chain couples TRBV28 to TRBJ2-5; 7 nucleotides line up with TRBD2. The germline CDR1 and CDR2 sequences are MDHEN and SYDVKM. The V and J ends lost 5 bases and 3 bases, in that order; junction bases with no gene match: 15. The CDR3 loop spans 17 amino acids. The CDR3 sequence is CASSTNPSGRREETQYF. CDR3 in DNA: TGTGCCAGCAGTACCAATCCTAGCGGACGGAGAGAAGAGACCCAGTACTTC.

The chain recombines TRBV29-1 with TRBJ2-1; tentative D call: TRBD2 (6 bases). The germline CDR1 and CDR2 sequences are SQVTM and ANQGSEA. Trimming stripped 5 bases from V and 4 bases from J, with 15 bases between. The CDR3 is 14 amino acids. The chain's CDR3 is CSVFGGRDYNEQFF. CDR3 nucleotide sequence: TGCAGCGTTTTCGGGGGACGGGATTACAATGAGCAGTTCTTC.

V gene TRBV29-1 combines with J gene TRBJ2-2, with a weak D call TRBD1 (5 bases). The CDR3 sequence is 12 residues long. Deletions cut 3 bases from V and 7 bases from J, with 9 bases between. CDR1 is SQVTM and CDR2 is ANQGSEA in the germline V gene. CDR3 DNA: TGCAGCGTTGATCAGGGAAACGGGGAGCTGTTTTTT. As protein: CSVDQGNGELFF.

In its sample, this clone was seen a few times. CDR3 amino acids: CASSLRDRGGYGYTF. CDR3 DNA sequence: TGTGCCAGCAGCCTTAGGGACAGGGGAGGCTATGGCTACACCTTC. The gene calls are TRBV7-9 and TRBJ1-2; 10 bases line up with TRBD1. The CDR3 runs to 15 residues. Germline lookup yields CDR1 SEHNR and CDR2 FQNEAQ (reference sequence). J lost 4 bases, V lost 5 bases, and 7 bases had no gene match.

J is TRBJ2-1 and V is TRBV5-6; D is undetermined. Germline V CDR1 and CDR2: SGHDT, YYEEEE. The CDR3 covers 13 residues. Trimming took off 0 bases at V and 7 bases at J, with 8 bases between the two ends. The CDR3 nucleotides are TGTGCCAGCAGCTTGGGGATAGGGAATGAGCAGTTCTTC. This translates into CASSLGIGNEQFF.

V gene TRBV5-6 combines with J gene TRBJ2-7; 10 nucleotides match TRBD1. The germline V gene encodes CDR1 SGHDT and CDR2 YYEEEE. The CDR3 is 14 residues long. The V gene end was trimmed by 1 base and the J gene end by 6 bases; junction bases not matched to a gene: 4. CDR3 sequence reads: CASSLRDRGFEQYF. CDR3 DNA sequence: TGTGCCAGCAGCTTGCGGGACAGGGGTTTCGAGCAGTACTTC.

Points on this clone: Other DNA sequences within the sample encode an identical CDR3. V gene TRBV13 combines with J gene TRBJ2-7; D is possibly TRBD1 (5 bases). V was shortened by 1 base and J by 4 bases, with 8 bases between the two germline ends. Germline assignment: CDR1 PRHDT and CDR2 FYEKMQ (reference sequence). The CDR3 is 13 amino acids. The CDR3 reads CASSLEGAYEQYF. In DNA, the CDR3 is TGTGCCAGCAGCTTAGAAGGGGCGTACGAGCAGTACTTC. Looking up the rest from reference TRBV13 and TRBJ2-7 gives the full variable domain: AAGVIQSPRHLIKEKRETATLKCYPIPRHDTVYWYQQGPGQDPQFLISFYEKMQSDKGSIPDRFSAQQFSDYHSELNMSSLELGDSALYFCASSLEGAYEQYFGPGTRLTVT.

The chain couples TRBV10-1 to TRBJ2-7, with a tentative D call TRBD2 (5 bases). Germline V lookup: CDR1 WNHNN, CDR2 SYGVQD (reference sequence). Trimming left V 8 bases short and J 6 bases short, with 26 bases between. The CDR3 has 16 residues. The CDR3 sequence is CASPNRGQVLSIEQYF. The CDR3 DNA reads as TGCGCCAGCCCAAACCGCGGGCAGGTCTTGTCCATCGAGCAGTACTTC.

The rearrangement joins TRBV5-6 to TRBJ2-7, with a weak D call TRBD2 (5 bases). This CDR3 is built from 12 residues. CDR1 and CDR2 from the germline V gene are SGHDT and YYEEEE. The germline V and J ends were trimmed by 3 bases and 5 bases, with 9 bases remaining between them. The CDR3 DNA sequence: TGTGCCAGCAGCTCTGACTACAACGAGCAGTACTTC. It yields the protein CASSSDYNEQYF.

This chain joins TRBV6-5 and TRBJ2-5; 8 bases map to TRBD1. The germline gives CDR1 MNHEY, CDR2 SVGAGI. J gave up 3 bases and V 6 bases, and 6 bases lay outside the gene matches. The CDR3 runs 14 residues. CDR3 nucleotide sequence: TGTGCCAGCAGAAAACAGGGGGTTAAAGAGACCCAGTACTTC. This encodes CASRKQGVKETQYF.

This chain uses TRBV4-2 with TRBJ2-3; 9 nucleotides match TRBD1. Germline V gives CDR1 LGHNA, CDR2 YNFKEQ. Germline trimming cut 3 bases from V and 4 bases from J; bases unmatched to any gene: 8. The CDR3 contains 16 residues. DNA for the CDR3: TGTGCCAGCAGCCAGCCGAGGACAGGGGTTGCAGATACGCAGTATTTT. This sequence encodes CASSQPRTGVADTQYF.

The J gene is TRBJ2-3, the V gene TRBV13; a weak D match, TRBD2 (6 bases). CDR1 is PRHDT, CDR2 FYEKMQ, per germline (reference sequence). CDR3 length equals 15 residues. Trimming left V 1 base short and J 5 bases short, with 13 bases between. CDR3 nucleotide sequence: TGTGCCAGCAGCTTAGCCGGGAGCGATGGAGATACGCAGTATTTT. It encodes CASSLAGSDGDTQYF.

V and J are TRBV9 and TRBJ2-2, with a tentative D call TRBD2 (5 bases). CDR1 and CDR2 (germline): SGDLS, YYNGEE. V was clipped by 4 bases and J by 3 bases, with 19 bases between them. The CDR3 totals 17 residues. CDR3 nucleotides: TGTGCCAGCAGCCTCCCGGGTGGGAGAAGGGACACCGGGGAGCTGTTTTTT. This sequence encodes CASSLPGGRRDTGELFF.

This clone is a singleton in its sample. The chain has TRBV25-1 and TRBJ1-4; 10 bases map to TRBD1. J gave up 8 bases and V 4 bases, and 10 bases lay outside the gene matches. The CDR3 consists of 16 residues. Per germline, CDR1 MGHDK and CDR2 SYGVNS. The CDR3 loop is CASSAPPGQGSEKLFF. The CDR3 region has the DNA TGTGCCAGCAGTGCCCCCCCGGGACAGGGGTCGGAAAAACTGTTTTTT.

The chain links TRBV4-1 to TRBJ2-7; maybe TRBD1 (6 bases). The CDR3 consists of 14 residues. Germline V gene sequence: CDR1 MGHRA, CDR2 YSYEKL. Trimming removed 4 bases at V and 2 bases at J, with 12 bases between. The DNA for the CDR3 is TGCGCCAGCAGCCTCGGGACATCGCCCTACGAGCAGTACTTC. Amino acids: CASSLGTSPYEQYF.

The V call is TRBV5-6, the J call TRBJ2-3, with 12 bases that match TRBD2. Germline V lookup: CDR1 SGHDT, CDR2 YYEEEE. The junction had 8 bases not matched to a gene; V was cut back by 5 bases and J by 4 bases. This CDR3 comprises 16 residues. The CDR3 here is CASRIRPSGRADTQYF. In DNA form, the CDR3 reads TGTGCCAGCAGGATACGCCCTAGCGGGAGGGCAGATACGCAGTATTTT.

V gene TRBV7-9 combines with J gene TRBJ2-5, with 7 bases lining up with TRBD1. CDR1 SEHNR and CDR2 FQNEAQ come from the germline V gene (reference sequence). V shed 7 bases and J 2 bases; nucleotides not matched to a gene: 10. The CDR3 contains 15 residues. In DNA form, the CDR3 reads TGTGCCAGCACCGCCCGACAGGGACCACAAGAGACCCAGTACTTC. This sequence encodes CASTARQGPQETQYF.

The chain is built from TRBV28 and TRBJ2-7; D may be TRBD1 (6 bases). CDR3 size: 18 residues. The germline V and J ends were trimmed by 2 bases and 4 bases, with 24 bases remaining between them. The germline CDR1 and CDR2 sequences are MDHEN and SYDVKM. CDR3 nucleotides: TGTGCCAGCAGTTTAGTCTCCGGCCCATCGGACAGAATTTACGAGCAGTACTTC. Residues: CASSLVSGPSDRIYEQYF.

The chain links TRBV4-3 to TRBJ2-3; 11 bases are shared with TRBD2. Germline CDR1 is LGHNA and CDR2 is YSLEER. The CDR3 consists of 18 residues. Trimming cost V 8 bases and J 1 base; bases outside gene matches: 14. The CDR3: CASGTRTSGSIRTDTQYF. In DNA, the CDR3 is TGCGCCAGCGGGACCCGGACTAGCGGGTCCATCCGCACAGATACGCAGTATTTT.

V and J are TRBV7-8 and TRBJ2-3; no clear D gene. There are 15 residues in the CDR3. The germline gives CDR1 SGHVS, CDR2 FQNEAQ. V lost 1 base, J lost 0 bases, and 8 bases lay in between. DNA of the CDR3: TGTGCCAGCAGCTTAGTAGTCGGCAGCACAGATACGCAGTATTTT. Translation gives CASSLVVGSTDTQYF.

This chain connects TRBV28 to TRBJ2-5, with D possibly being TRBD1 or TRBD2 (6 bases each). V lost 4 bases and J lost 2, with 14 bases in between. The CDR3 has 15 residues. Germline assignment: CDR1 MDHEN and CDR2 SYDVKM. CDR3 DNA: TGTGCCAGCAGTTCAGGGGACTCCCTTCAAGAGACCCAGTACTTC. Residues: CASSSGDSLQETQYF. The complete variable domain, with remaining parts taken from reference TRBV28 and TRBJ2-5, reads DVKVTQSSRYLVKRTGEKVFLECVQDMDHENMFWYRQDPGLGLRLIYFSYDVKMKEKGDIPEGYSVSREKKERFSLILESASTNQTSMYLCASSSGDSLQETQYFGPGTRLLVL.

This chain uses TRBV11-2 with TRBJ2-7; TRBD1 is a possible D gene (6 bases). The CDR3 length is 13 residues. Germline CDR1 SGHAT, CDR2 FQNNGV. The germline V and J ends were trimmed by 6 bases and 1 base, with 10 bases remaining between them. This chain's CDR3 is CASRAGDSYEQYF. The CDR3 nucleotides read TGTGCCAGCAGAGCAGGGGATTCCTACGAGCAGTACTTC.